The 16 T cell receptor beta chains given below trace back to one sample, sequenced in a study of molecular identifiers for immune sequencing clone quantification. One entry per CDR3 protein, called by TCRdb with MiXCR from the PCR reads. Of some 320,000 distinct CDR3 sequences in the sample, around 21% were seen once. Sequenced sample: naive CD8+ T cells from blood, with Jurkat cell RNA spiked in. Subset reported: FACS-sorted CD8+CD4-CCR7+CD45RA+ naive T cells. The receptors come from a human donor in good health. Some libraries in this study had Jurkat cell RNA spiked in.

This clonotype was detected many times. The rearrangement links TRBV6-4 to TRBJ1-4, with 7 bases that match TRBD1. With 11 bases clipped from V and 5 bases from J, the junction kept 8 bases outside the gene matches. Germline V lookup: CDR1 MRHNA, CDR2 SNTAGT. The CDR3 contains 13 residues. CDR3 in amino acids: CARTGTVNEKLFF. The CDR3 DNA sequence: TGTGCCCGCACCGGGACAGTAAATGAAAAACTGTTTTTT.

Concerning this clonotype: This sequence may be a read error, since a much larger clone differs from it by one base. The chain has TRBV5-6 and TRBJ2-7, with TRBD2 matching over 7 bases. CDR1 and CDR2 from the germline V gene are SGHDT and YYEEEE. This CDR3 is built from 17 residues. The CDR3 spells CASSPGASGGVSYEQCF. The DNA of the CDR3 is TGTGCCAGCAGCCCGGGAGCTAGCGGAGGCGTATCGTACGAGCAGTGCTTC.

This clonotype appeared a single time. A clone one base away is much larger, so this may be a read error. The J gene is TRBJ1-5, the V gene TRBV12-5; perhaps TRBD1 as D (6 bases). Germline lookup yields CDR1 LGHNT and CDR2 FRNRAP. V was clipped by 4 bases and J by 3 bases, with 13 bases between them. The CDR3 covers 15 residues. The CDR3 loop is CASGSFQGYNQPQHF. The CDR3 bases are TGTGCTAGTGGTTCGTTCCAGGGGTACAATCAGCCCCAGCATTTT.

The chain employs TRBV4-1 and TRBJ2-1, with D uncertain. Germline V gene lookup returns CDR1 MGHRA and CDR2 YSYEKL. V lost 2 bases, J lost 4 bases, and 6 bases lay in between. The CDR3 has 13 residues. The CDR3 DNA reads as TGCGCCAGCAGCCAATCGGAATACAATGAGCAGTTCTTC. This encodes CASSQSEYNEQFF.

For this clonotype: With a much larger clone just one base away, this may be a read error. This chain connects TRBV5-8 to TRBJ1-5; TRBD1 matches at 7 bases. The CDR3 has 15 residues. Germline CDR1 and CDR2: SGHTS and YDEGEE. V dropped 4 bases and J dropped 3; count of bases not matched to a gene: 7. For the CDR3, the DNA is TGTGCCAGCAGCCTTACAGGGGCCTCCAATCAGCCCCAGCATTTT. Protein product: CASSLTGASNQPQHF.

This clonotype was detected many times. This chain links TRBV24-1 with TRBJ2-3; tentatively, D is TRBD2 (5 bases). V was cut by 3 bases and J by 4 bases, with 25 bases left in between. The CDR3 spans 19 residues. Germline values: CDR1 KGHDR, CDR2 SFDVKD. The CDR3 protein is CATSDLSPRGEELADTQYF. In DNA, the CDR3 is TGTGCCACCAGTGATCTCAGCCCCCGGGGAGAGGAGTTAGCAGATACGCAGTATTTT.

The table lists this clonotype with many counts. This chain joins TRBV7-9 and TRBJ1-1; unclear D gene. CDR1 and CDR2 (germline): SEHNR, FQNEAQ (reference sequence). This CDR3 has 13 amino acids. Between the trimmed V and J ends, which lost 3 bases and 6 bases, there was a span of 11 bases. The CDR3 here is CASSFPSGSEAFF. The CDR3 region has the DNA TGTGCCAGCAGCTTCCCAAGTGGCTCTGAAGCTTTCTTT.

This clonotype has a count of ten or more. This chain uses TRBV12-3 or TRBV12-4 with TRBJ2-3; 7 bases match TRBD2. V trimming: 6 bases; J trimming: 6 bases; junction bases outside the gene matches: 12. This CDR3 comprises 15 residues. This chain's CDR3 is CASSPRLANVDTQYF. DNA for the CDR3: TGTGCCAGCAGCCCTAGACTAGCTAATGTGGATACGCAGTATTTT.

This clonotype has at least ten counts. This sequence joins TRBV28 and TRBJ2-5; 8 bases align to TRBD2. With V trimmed by 1 base and J by 4 bases, 2 bases remained unmatched. In germline, CDR1 is MDHEN, CDR2 SYDVKM. The CDR3 is made up of 14 amino acids. The DNA of the CDR3 is TGTGCCAGCAGTTTATTGCGGGGGGCAGAGACCCAGTACTTC. Translating it yields CASSLLRGAETQYF.

As for this clonotype: Just one base apart from a much larger clone, this may be a read error. V usage is TRBV30 and J usage is TRBJ2-3; 8 bases are shared with TRBD1. Germline V gene lookup returns CDR1 GTSNPN and CDR2 SVGIG (reference sequence). The CDR3 sequence is 15 residues long. V lost 0 bases to trimming and J lost 6 bases; unmatched junction nucleotides: 8. The CDR3 region is CAWSVQGVPPDTQYF. Here the CDR3 DNA reads TGTGCCTGGAGTGTACAGGGGGTCCCCCCCGATACGCAGTATTTT.

With respect to this clonotype: Possible read error: a much larger clone is one base away. This chain connects TRBV9 to TRBJ1-1; D not resolved. Trimming pared 1 base from V and 8 bases from J, leaving 12 bases between. The CDR3 runs 13 residues. CDR1 is SGDLS and CDR2 is YYNGEE in the germline V gene. CDR3: CASSVRAVEEAFF. The CDR3 DNA follows: TGTGCCAGCAGCGTAAGGGCCGTTGAAGAAGCTTTCTTT.

J is TRBJ2-3 and V is TRBV4-1; D tentatively reads TRBD1 or TRBD2 (6 bases each). The CDR3 has 17 amino acids. Germline CDR1 reads MGHRA; CDR2 reads YSYEKL. Trimming took 3 bases from V and 1 from J, leaving 17 bases between them. Here the CDR3 reads CASSQRAPGARTDTQYF. The CDR3 nucleotides are TGCGCCAGCAGCCAGCGAGCACCGGGGGCTCGCACAGATACGCAGTATTTT.

Concerning this clonotype: Being one base from a much bigger clone, this may be a read error. The rearrangement joins TRBV6-6 to TRBJ2-3; either TRBD1 or TRBD2 may fit D (5 bases each). The CDR3 runs 15 residues. The germline V gene has CDR1 MNHNY and CDR2 SVGAGI (reference sequence). The CDR3 sequence: CASSYSGEPTDTLYF. Written as DNA, the CDR3 is TGTGCCAGCAGTTACTCGGGGGAGCCCACAGATACGCTGTATTTT.

This clonotype was seen a handful of times. This sequence joins TRBV20-1 and TRBJ2-3, with 11 bases aligning to TRBD2. Germline V gives CDR1 DFQATT, CDR2 SNEGSKA (reference sequence). The CDR3 contains 17 residues. V gave up 0 bases and J gave up 4 bases; unmatched junction bases: 9. This chain's CDR3 is CSARDLMTSGKSDTQYF. The DNA for the CDR3 is TGCAGTGCTAGAGATCTGATGACTAGCGGGAAGTCAGATACGCAGTATTTT.

This clonotype was seen only a few times. The chain is built from TRBV27 and TRBJ1-1; no clear D gene. The CDR3 spans 13 residues. Germline CDR1 MNHEY, CDR2 SMNVEV (reference sequence). The ends were cut back, 4 bases at V and 1 base at J, with 7 bases in the middle. The CDR3, as DNA: TGTGCCAGCAGTTATCAGGAGAACACTGAAGCTTTCTTT. Translation gives CASSYQENTEAFF.

This clonotype turned up a few times. A read error may explain this, as a much larger clone is one base away. The chain joins TRBV13 to TRBJ2-2; TRBD2 is a possible D gene (6 bases). Trimming took off 5 bases at V and 6 bases at J, with 22 bases between the two ends. CDR3 length: 17 amino acids. The germline V gene encodes CDR1 PRHDT and CDR2 FYEKMQ (reference sequence). The CDR3 DNA reads TGTGCCAGCAGCCTACTCTCACCGGGACTTCTGTCCGGGGAGCTGTTTTTT. Its protein product is CASSLLSPGLLSGELFF.